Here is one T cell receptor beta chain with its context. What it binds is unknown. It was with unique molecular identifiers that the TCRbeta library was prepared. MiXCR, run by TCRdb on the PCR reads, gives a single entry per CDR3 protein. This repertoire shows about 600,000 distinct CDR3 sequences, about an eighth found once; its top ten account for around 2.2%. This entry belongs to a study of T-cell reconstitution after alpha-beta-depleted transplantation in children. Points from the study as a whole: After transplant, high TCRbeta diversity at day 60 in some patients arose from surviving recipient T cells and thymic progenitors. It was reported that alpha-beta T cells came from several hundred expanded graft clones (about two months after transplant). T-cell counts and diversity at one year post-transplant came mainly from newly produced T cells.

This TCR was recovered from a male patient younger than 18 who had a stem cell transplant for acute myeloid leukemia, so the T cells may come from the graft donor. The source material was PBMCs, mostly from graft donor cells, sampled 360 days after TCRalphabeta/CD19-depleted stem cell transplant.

CDR3 region: CASRGQGSEQYF. The CDR3 DNA reads as TGCGCCAGCAGGGGACAGGGGAGCGAGCAGTACTTC. V is TRBV4-1 and J is TRBJ2-7, with 10 bases lining up with TRBD1. V was clipped by 6 bases and J by 6 bases; unmatched bases: 2. Germline V CDR1 and CDR2: MGHRA, YSYEKL. The CDR3 spans 12 residues.